This section outlines one T cell receptor (beta chain) sequence together with its context. Clones were sequenced by immunoSEQ multiplex PCR, and TCRdb holds only the in-frame ones, with some missing. The data show about 200,000 clones, with 65% to 85% seen just once and around 7.4% held by the top ten. The data originate from a study of blood T cell repertoires in COVID-19. This TCR was sampled from a woman aged 40 to 50 with acute COVID-19. The sample consisted of PBMCs or T cells enriched from blood (not recorded which).

CDR3 sequence reads: CASSLLSQNTEAFF. DNA for the CDR3: TGTGCCAGCAGTTTATTGTCCCAGAACACTGAAGCTTTCTTT. The chain combines TRBV28 with TRBJ1-1; the D is unclear. The V and J ends lost 1 base and 1 base respectively, with 7 bases between them. Germline CDR1 MDHEN, CDR2 SYDVKM. The CDR3 is 14 residues long.